These 9 T cell receptor beta chains originate from one sample sequenced in a study of cytomegalovirus exposure and HLA in healthy donors. Researchers ran the PCR with 60 Vbeta and 13 Jbeta primers. Data came from immunoSEQ multiplex PCR; TCRdb stores just in-frame clones and leaves some out. The sample holds under 200,000 clones, approximately 79% seen once. The sample taken for sequencing was PBMCs. These receptors were taken from a woman younger than 45 in good health and CMV-seropositive.

The chain carries TRBV7-8 and TRBJ2-5; TRBD1 aligns across 8 bases. V was clipped by 5 bases and J by 5 bases; unmatched bases: 10. The CDR3 contains 15 residues. Germline V gives CDR1 SGHVS, CDR2 FQNEAQ. The CDR3 here is CASSPEGHRGETQYF. The CDR3 nucleotides are TGTGCCAGCAGCCCAGAGGGGCACAGGGGGGAGACCCAGTACTTC. The full variable domain, rest sourced from reference TRBV7-8 and TRBJ2-5, is GAGVSQSPRYKVAKRGQDVALRCDPISGHVSLFWYQQALGQGPEFLTYFQNEAQLDKSGLPSDRFFAERPEGSVSTLKIQRTQQEDSAVYLCASSPEGHRGETQYFGPGTRLLVL.

This clone was counted a few times. The chain is built from TRBV2 and TRBJ1-1, with no clear D. Germline V gives CDR1 SNHLY, CDR2 FYNNEI. V was pared by 10 bases and J by 3 bases, with 15 bases between. The CDR3 spans 13 residues. The CDR3 DNA follows: TGTGCCACTTCCGGCGGGCGGGACACTGAAGCTTTCTTT. It yields the protein CATSGGRDTEAFF.

V and J are TRBV2 and TRBJ2-7; TRBD2 agrees at 11 bases. Trimming removed 4 bases from V and 0 bases from J; junction bases left unmatched: 5. Germline loops: CDR1 SNHLY, CDR2 FYNNEI. The CDR3 sequence is 16 residues long. The CDR3 region is CASSGLLAGVSYEQYF. The CDR3 region has the DNA TGTGCCAGCAGTGGTTTACTAGCGGGGGTCTCCTACGAGCAGTACTTC.

The V call is TRBV4-3, the J call TRBJ1-4; weak D call: TRBD1 (5 bases). The germline V gene encodes CDR1 LGHNA and CDR2 YSLEER. The CDR3 has 13 amino acids. Trimming stripped 1 base from V and 8 bases from J, with 8 bases between. The CDR3 DNA reads TGCGCCAGCAGCCAAGCTGGGGGGGAAAAACTGTTTTTT. Amino acid sequence: CASSQAGGEKLFF.

The CDR3 region is CASSRGLRETQYF. For the CDR3, the DNA is TGTGCCAGCAGCCGAGGCCTCCGGGAGACCCAGTACTTC. This chain uses TRBV6-4 with TRBJ2-5; D is uncertain. The CDR3 sequence is 13 residues long. V shed 6 bases and J shed 5 bases, with 13 bases lying between them. The germline gives CDR1 MRHNA, CDR2 SNTAGT.

J is TRBJ2-1 and V is TRBV27; 7 bases match TRBD1. This CDR3 is 15 amino acids long. Per germline, CDR1 MNHEY and CDR2 SMNVEV (reference sequence). V was pared by 4 bases and J by 1 base, with 4 bases of the junction left unmatched. The CDR3 is CASSSPGQSYNEQFF. DNA of the CDR3: TGTGCCAGCAGTTCTCCGGGACAGTCCTACAATGAGCAGTTCTTC.

The rearrangement uses TRBV9 and TRBJ2-2; perhaps TRBD2 as D (6 bases). This CDR3 is 13 amino acids long. The V end lost 4 bases, the J end lost 4 bases, and 8 bases lay between the germline ends. From germline, CDR1 is SGDLS and CDR2 YYNGEE. CDR3 sequence: CASSWTTTGELFF. In DNA, the CDR3 is TGTGCCAGCAGCTGGACTACCACCGGGGAGCTGTTTTTT.

The rearrangement joins TRBV6-1 to TRBJ2-7; 9 nucleotides align to TRBD2. The CDR3 sequence is 15 residues long. Germline trimming cut 6 bases from V and 1 base from J; bases unmatched to any gene: 7. CDR1 MNHNS and CDR2 SASEGT come from the germline V gene. The CDR3 bases are TGTGCCAGCAGAAAGACTAGCGGCATATCCTACGAGCAGTACTTC. Protein sequence: CASRKTSGISYEQYF.

V is TRBV5-6 and J is TRBJ2-1; perhaps TRBD2 as D (5 bases). This CDR3 is 14 amino acids long. Trimming cost V 3 bases and J 3 bases, with 10 bases left between them. Germline CDR1 reads SGHDT; CDR2 reads YYEEEE. For the CDR3, the DNA is TGTGCCAGCAGCTCCCGGGGATACTACAATGAGCAGTTCTTC. Residues: CASSSRGYYNEQFF. Complete variable domain (other parts from reference TRBV5-6 and TRBJ2-1): DAGVTQSPTHLIKTRGQQVTLRCSPKSGHDTVSWYQQALGQGPQFIFQYYEEEERQRGNFPDRFSGHQFPNYSSELNVNALLLGDSALYLCASSSRGYYNEQFFGPGTRLTVL.